This entry lists 23 T cell receptor beta chains sequenced from one sample in a study of blood T cell repertoires in COVID-19. Profiling relied on immunoSEQ multiplex PCR, and the TCRdb table lists in-frame clones only, not all of them. The sample carries some 300,000 clones, roughly nine tenths recorded once. Sequencing was done on a sample of PBMCs or T cells enriched from blood (not recorded which). These receptors all stem from a young woman who had recovered from COVID-19.

V usage is TRBV6-2 or TRBV6-3 and J usage is TRBJ2-1; D is possibly TRBD2 (7 bases). Germline assignment: CDR1 MNHEY and CDR2 SVGEGT. The V and J ends lost 0 bases and 4 bases respectively, with 22 bases between them. The CDR3 totals 19 residues. DNA of the CDR3: TGTGCCAGCAGTTACTCGATACTGCTCTCGGGGGGCGGGTACAATGAGCAGTTCTTC. Protein: CASSYSILLSGGGYNEQFF.

The chain carries TRBV5-5 and TRBJ2-7; 11 bases align to TRBD2. Germline-derived CDR1 and CDR2 are SGHKS and YYEKEE (reference sequence). With 7 bases clipped from V and 1 base from J, the junction kept 4 bases outside the gene matches. The CDR3 is 14 amino acids. In DNA form, the CDR3 reads TGTGCCAGCTGCAGGACTAGCGGGTCCTACGAGCAGTACTTC. This translates into CASCRTSGSYEQYF. The full variable domain, rest sourced from reference TRBV5-5 and TRBJ2-7, is DAGVTQSPTHLIKTRGQQVTLRCSPISGHKSVSWYQQVLGQGPQFIFQYYEKEERGRGNFPDRFSARQFPNYSSELNVNALLLGDSALYLCASCRTSGSYEQYFGPGTRLTVT.

The chain joins TRBV14 to TRBJ1-4, with 7 bases matching TRBD1. The CDR3 sequence is 15 residues long. Unmatched junction bases numbered 6, after V lost 4 bases and J lost 4 bases. Germline-derived CDR1 and CDR2 are SGHDN and FVKESK. The CDR3 DNA follows: TGTGCCAGCAGCCTGCAACAGGGGAATAATGAAAAACTGTTTTTT. This gives the protein CASSLQQGNNEKLFF.

The chain carries TRBV6-5 and TRBJ1-5; tentative D call: TRBD1 (6 bases). The CDR3 has 13 amino acids. Looked up from germline, CDR1 is MNHEY and CDR2 is SVGAGI. Trimming removed 6 bases from V and 6 bases from J, with 12 bases in between. The CDR3 DNA follows: TGTGCCAGCAGCGTACAGGGTACTCAGCCCCAGCATTTT. Protein product: CASSVQGTQPQHF.

J is TRBJ2-1 and V is TRBV29-1; no firm D call. The CDR3 contains 13 residues. CDR1 is SQVTM and CDR2 is ANQGSEA in the germline V gene. Trimming removed 8 bases from V and 5 bases from J, with 16 bases in between. The DNA of the CDR3 is TGCAGCTCCTCAATGGTTGGAGACAATGAGCAGTTCTTC. Its translation is CSSSMVGDNEQFF.

The chain recombines TRBV29-1 with TRBJ2-1, with D tentatively TRBD2 (5 bases). Germline loops: CDR1 SQVTM, CDR2 ANQGSEA. Trimming removed 7 bases from V and 6 bases from J, with 10 bases in between. The CDR3 consists of 11 residues. For the CDR3, the DNA is TGCAGCGGAGGGTTAGTCAATGAGCAGTTCTTC. Residues: CSGGLVNEQFF.

The V call is TRBV7-9, the J call TRBJ2-2, with D possibly being TRBD2 (6 bases). This CDR3 has 16 amino acids. Deletions cut 1 base from V and 5 bases from J, with 14 bases between. Germline CDR1 is SEHNR and CDR2 is FQNEAQ (reference sequence). CDR3 coding DNA: TGTGCCAGCAGCTTAGATCGTGCGGGACCGACCGGGGAGCTGTTTTTT. Its protein is CASSLDRAGPTGELFF. Combining the CDR3 with reference TRBV7-9 and TRBJ2-2 gives the whole variable domain DTGVSQNPRHKITKRGQNVTFRCDPISEHNRLYWYRQTLGQGPEFLTYFQNEAQLEKSRLLSDRFSAERPKGSFSTLEIQRTEQGDSAMYLCASSLDRAGPTGELFFGEGSRLTVL.

V is TRBV7-6 and J is TRBJ1-4, with D perhaps matching TRBD1 (6 bases). Trimming stripped 2 bases from V and 8 bases from J, with 15 bases between. The germline V gene has CDR1 SGHVS and CDR2 FNYEAQ. This CDR3 contains 15 residues. The CDR3 reads CASSLREGVWEKLFF. For the CDR3, the DNA is TGTGCCAGCAGCTTAAGAGAGGGGGTCTGGGAAAAACTGTTTTTT.

CDR3 DNA sequence: TGTGCCAGTAGTATAACTAGCGGAACCTACGAGCAGTACTTC. As protein: CASSITSGTYEQYF. V and J are TRBV19 and TRBJ2-7, with 8 nucleotides matching TRBD2. With V trimmed by 2 bases and J by 2 bases, 2 bases remained unmatched. In germline, CDR1 is LNHDA, CDR2 SQIVND (reference sequence). This CDR3 has 14 amino acids.

The genes are TRBV28 and TRBJ1-2; 7 bases agree with TRBD1. The V gene's germline CDR1 is MDHEN and CDR2 SYDVKM. CDR3 length equals 14 residues. The V gene end was trimmed by 6 bases and the J gene end by 8 bases; junction bases not matched to a gene: 12. The CDR3 region is CASSPDATGHGYTF. CDR3 sequence (DNA): TGTGCCAGCAGCCCCGACGCGACAGGGCACGGCTACACCTTC.

V gene TRBV27 combines with J gene TRBJ2-1; D is unclear. The ends were cut back, 0 bases at V and 6 bases at J, with 6 bases in the middle. CDR1 is MNHEY, CDR2 SMNVEV, per germline (reference sequence). The CDR3 contains 13 residues. In nucleotides, the CDR3 is TGTGCCAGCAGTTTATCCGGGTCCAATGAGCAGTTCTTC. This gives the protein CASSLSGSNEQFF.

As DNA, the CDR3 is TGTGCCAGTAGTATTCCCCCTGGACAGGCTCCCGCAGCGGAGCAGTTCTTC. It translates to CASSIPPGQAPAAEQFF. The genes are TRBV19 and TRBJ2-1, with 7 bases identical to TRBD1. Germline CDR1 is LNHDA and CDR2 is SQIVND (reference sequence). The CDR3 has 17 residues. V shed 3 bases, J shed 10 bases, and the junction held 18 bases outside the gene matches.

This clone was recorded once. The chain joins TRBV28 to TRBJ2-7; D perhaps matches TRBD2 (6 bases). Germline CDR1 and CDR2: MDHEN and SYDVKM. This CDR3 has 15 residues. The V end was cut by 5 bases, the J end by 0 bases, with 14 bases between. The CDR3 here is CASSGGGVSSYEQYF. The CDR3 nucleotides are TGTGCCAGCAGTGGTGGCGGGGTCAGCTCCTACGAGCAGTACTTC.

The chain is built from TRBV7-9 and TRBJ1-4, with D maybe TRBD1 (6 bases). Trimming left V 2 bases short and J 8 bases short, with 18 bases between. From germline, CDR1 is SEHNR and CDR2 FQNEAQ (reference sequence). This CDR3 is 16 amino acids long. The CDR3 DNA is TGTGCCAGCAGCTTAAATTCCGGGGGGCTGAAAGAAAAACTGTTTTTT. Protein sequence: CASSLNSGGLKEKLFF.

The V gene is TRBV19, the J gene TRBJ2-7; tentatively, D is TRBD2 (5 bases). Trimming removed 3 bases at V and 3 bases at J, with 12 bases between. There are 14 residues in the CDR3. The V gene's germline CDR1 is LNHDA and CDR2 SQIVND (reference sequence). The CDR3 bases are TGTGCCAGTAGTATCGACGGGGATCTCTACGAGCAGTACTTC. Translation gives CASSIDGDLYEQYF.

This clone has just a few counts. V is TRBV27 and J is TRBJ1-2; D remains unclear. The germline gives CDR1 MNHEY, CDR2 SMNVEV (reference sequence). CDR3 length: 14 residues. With 3 bases removed from V and 8 bases from J, the gap between germline ends came to 16 bases. Here the CDR3 DNA reads TGTGCCAGCAGTTTGTCCGGCGGCCTCGGGGGCTACACCTTC. Translation: CASSLSGGLGGYTF.

The rearrangement uses TRBV7-9 and TRBJ1-3; D uncertain. Germline V gene lookup returns CDR1 SEHNR and CDR2 FQNEAQ (reference sequence). The CDR3 is 14 residues long. The ends were cut back, 5 bases at V and 0 bases at J, with 8 bases in the middle. The CDR3 loop reads CASSLSVSGNTIYF. The CDR3 coding sequence is TGTGCCAGCAGCCTATCCGTCTCTGGAAACACCATATATTTT.

The chain is built from TRBV24-1 and TRBJ2-2; 11 bases match TRBD2. V shed 5 bases and J 5 bases; nucleotides not matched to a gene: 12. CDR1 KGHDR and CDR2 SFDVKD come from the germline V gene. The CDR3 spans 18 residues. The CDR3 DNA is TGTGCCACCAGTGCCGGCGGGATAGCGGGAGGGCCAACCGGGGAGCTGTTTTTT. It is translated as CATSAGGIAGGPTGELFF.

V gene TRBV6-5 combines with J gene TRBJ1-3; 8 nucleotides agree with TRBD1. V lost 3 bases to trimming and J lost 3 bases; unmatched junction nucleotides: 7. There are 16 residues in the CDR3. Looked up from germline, CDR1 is MNHEY and CDR2 is SVGAGI. CDR3 residues: CASSYSRGQVGNTIYF. The CDR3 DNA is TGTGCCAGCAGTTATTCCAGGGGGCAAGTTGGAAACACCATATATTTT.

The chain uses TRBV5-1 and TRBJ1-4, with TRBD1 matching over 10 bases. The CDR3 extends over 16 amino acids. CDR1 and CDR2 (germline): SGHRS, YFSETQ. The V and J ends lost 4 bases and 8 bases, in that order; junction bases with no gene match: 11. CDR3 protein: CASSPDRQGAGEKLFF. The CDR3 coding sequence is TGCGCCAGCAGCCCGGACAGACAGGGGGCCGGAGAAAAACTGTTTTTT.

The genes are TRBV29-1 and TRBJ2-7; perhaps TRBD2 as D (5 bases). The CDR3 covers 11 residues. Trimming pared 7 bases from V and 7 bases from J, leaving 14 bases between. CDR1 is SQVTM and CDR2 is ANQGSEA in the germline V gene. The CDR3 DNA reads TGCAGCGCCCGCCTGGGGAGTGAGCAGTACTTC. As protein: CSARLGSEQYF.

The gene calls are TRBV4-1 and TRBJ2-1; D remains unclear. This CDR3 has 19 amino acids. V was trimmed by 0 bases and J by 0 bases, leaving 18 bases between them. Germline V gene data show CDR1 as MGHRA and CDR2 as YSYEKL. This CDR3 is CASSQDNGGVVPSYNEQFF. In nucleotides, the CDR3 is TGCGCCAGCAGCCAAGATAACGGCGGAGTTGTACCCTCCTACAATGAGCAGTTCTTC.

The gene calls are TRBV9 and TRBJ2-7; 9 bases align to TRBD1. CDR1 is SGDLS and CDR2 is YYNGEE in the germline V gene. The CDR3 covers 17 residues. V lost 2 bases, J lost 0 bases, and 9 bases stayed unmatched. In DNA, the CDR3 is TGTGCCAGCAGCGTCGGACAGGGGCTATCGAGCTCCTACGAGCAGTACTTC. Residues: CASSVGQGLSSSYEQYF.